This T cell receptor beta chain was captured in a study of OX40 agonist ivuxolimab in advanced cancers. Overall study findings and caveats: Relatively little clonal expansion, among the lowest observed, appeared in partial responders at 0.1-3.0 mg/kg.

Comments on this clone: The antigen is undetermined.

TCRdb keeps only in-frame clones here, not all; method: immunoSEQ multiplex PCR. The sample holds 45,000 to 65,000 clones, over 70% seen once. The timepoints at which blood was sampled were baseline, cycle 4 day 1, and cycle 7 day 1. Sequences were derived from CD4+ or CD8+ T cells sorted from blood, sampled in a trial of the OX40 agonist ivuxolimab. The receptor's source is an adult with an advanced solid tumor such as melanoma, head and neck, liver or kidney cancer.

DNA for the CDR3: TGTGCCAGCAGTGTTGACGGTGAGCAGTTCTTC. Its protein product is CASSVDGEQFF. The V gene is TRBV2, the J gene TRBJ2-1; no reliable D call. This CDR3 comprises 11 residues. The germline gives CDR1 SNHLY, CDR2 FYNNEI. Trimming cost V 4 bases and J 9 bases, with 7 bases left between them.